The sample holds many counts of the clone carrying this T cell receptor beta chain. What it binds is not known. The CDR3 extends 3 residues past the end of the read, so its final part is completed from the germline J gene. These data are taken from a study of T cell clonality in common variable immunodeficiency. Data came from immunoSEQ multiplex PCR; TCRdb stores just in-frame clones and leaves some out. The sample has around 50,000 clones, none seen only once. Blood samples were heparinized, about 4.5 to 8 ml per donor. Study-wide results and limits: Compared with controls, CVID subjects had fewer shared TCRbeta clones. Fewer deletions and N-nucleotide insertions were reportedly seen in common variable immunodeficiency TCR beta sequences.

The CDR3 length is 16 residues. Per the germline V gene, CDR1 is LNHDA and CDR2 is SQIVND (reference sequence). V gave up 5 bases and J gave up 4 bases; unmatched junction bases: 11. The J gene is TRBJ2-5, the V gene TRBV19; 9 positions agree with TRBD2. This clonotype was obtained from a person aged 18 to 70 in good health. The specimen sequenced was peripheral blood mononuclear cells. The CDR3 bases that were read are TGTGCCAGTAGTGTCTTTGGCGGGGGGGTTTCAGAGACC. Translating it yields CASSVFGGGVSET. The whole CDR3 reads CASSVFGGGVSETQYF.